Below, 20 T cell receptor beta chains from the same sample are listed, as sequenced in a study of cytomegalovirus exposure and HLA in healthy donors. PCR amplification relied on 60 Vbeta primers (plus 13 Jbeta primers). Clones were read by immunoSEQ multiplex PCR, and TCRdb kept only the in-frame ones, dropping some. This table holds around 82,000 clones, over 70% found once. Sequencing was performed on PBMCs. All receptors come from a male donor in good health and CMV-seropositive.

The chain recombines TRBV7-2 with TRBJ1-4; the D is unclear. Germline V gives CDR1 SGHTA, CDR2 FQGNSA. V lost 8 bases, J lost 14 bases, and 24 bases lay in between. The CDR3 runs 14 residues. The CDR3 region has the DNA TGTGCCAGCCGCCCGTGGGCCAGCCGGGGAGGTCTGTTTTTT. As protein: CASRPWASRGGLFF. The full variable domain, rest sourced from reference TRBV7-2 and TRBJ1-4, is GAGVSQSPSNKVTEKGKDVELRCDPISGHTALYWYRQSLGQGLEFLIYFQGNSAPDKSGLPSDRFSAERTGGSVSTLTIQRTQQEDSAVYLCASRPWASRGGLFFGSGTQLSVL.

This clone has more than one count but fewer than ten. The chain couples TRBV25-1 to TRBJ1-1; TRBD1 might be the D (6 bases). V lost 2 bases and J 2 bases, leaving 12 bases between the germline ends. The germline V gene encodes CDR1 MGHDK and CDR2 SYGVNS. The CDR3 sequence is 15 residues long. CDR3 loop: CASSEDRSYNTEAFF. The CDR3 DNA is TGTGCCAGCAGTGAAGACAGGAGCTACAACACTGAAGCTTTCTTT.

The chain has TRBV5-1 and TRBJ2-7; TRBD1 aligns across 9 bases. Germline-derived CDR1 and CDR2 are SGHRS and YFSETQ. With 1 base clipped from V and 5 bases from J, the junction kept 7 bases outside the gene matches. This CDR3 has 15 residues. The CDR3 loop reads CASSLMGQGSHEQYF. CDR3 nucleotide sequence: TGCGCCAGCAGCTTGATGGGACAGGGTTCCCACGAGCAGTACTTC.

This clone was detected only once. The chain recombines TRBV28 with TRBJ2-6; D not certain. Trimming took off 5 bases at V and 0 bases at J, with 14 bases between the two ends. The CDR3 consists of 17 residues. Germline CDR1 and CDR2: MDHEN and SYDVKM. The CDR3 loop is CASSPPGGLSGANVLTF. The DNA for the CDR3 is TGTGCCAGCAGTCCCCCCGGCGGCCTCTCTGGGGCCAACGTCCTGACTTTC.

The gene calls are TRBV11-2 and TRBJ1-3, with TRBD1 identical over 7 bases. The CDR3 has 15 amino acids. Looked up from germline, CDR1 is SGHAT and CDR2 is FQNNGV. J lost 0 bases, V lost 3 bases, and 2 bases had no gene match. For the CDR3, the DNA is TGTGCCAGCAGCTTCACAGGGGACTCTGGAAACACCATATATTTT. This translates into CASSFTGDSGNTIYF.

This chain uses TRBV6-5 with TRBJ1-1, with D possibly matching TRBD1 (5 bases). Trimming shortened V by 5 bases and J by 6 bases, and 13 bases separated the two germline ends. Germline V CDR1 and CDR2: MNHEY, SVGAGI. This CDR3 contains 13 residues. As DNA, the CDR3 is TGTGCCAGCAGTATGGGGCAACGTGCTGAAGCTTTCTTT. It encodes CASSMGQRAEAFF.

The rearrangement uses TRBV7-9 and TRBJ2-7, with TRBD2 identical over 11 bases. Germline loops: CDR1 SEHNR, CDR2 FQNEAQ (reference sequence). The CDR3 loop spans 16 amino acids. V lost 7 bases to trimming and J lost 2 bases; unmatched junction nucleotides: 10. CDR3 protein: CASIPSTSGDPYEQYF. For the CDR3, the DNA is TGTGCCAGCATCCCCTCGACTAGCGGGGACCCCTACGAGCAGTACTTC.

This clone was observed a handful of times. This chain joins TRBV28 and TRBJ1-6; 8 nucleotides agree with TRBD1. CDR1 and CDR2 from the germline V gene are MDHEN and SYDVKM. J lost 10 bases, V lost 6 bases, and 8 bases had no gene match. The CDR3 is 14 amino acids. The CDR3 DNA follows: TGTGCCAGCAGGCCAGGACAGGGCCGATCACCCCTCCACTTT. It yields the protein CASRPGQGRSPLHF.

The chain uses TRBV6-5 and TRBJ1-5; D is undetermined. The CDR3 spans 15 residues. The V gene's germline CDR1 is MNHEY and CDR2 SVGAGI. With 8 bases removed from V and 5 bases from J, the gap between germline ends came to 19 bases. CDR3 protein: CASGSPGRWDQPQHF. The CDR3 DNA is TGTGCCAGCGGCTCACCAGGCAGGTGGGATCAGCCCCAGCATTTT.

In its sample, this clone was seen a few times. This rearrangement joins TRBV9 to TRBJ1-6; D might be TRBD1 (5 bases). The CDR3 runs 16 residues. Germline CDR1 SGDLS, CDR2 YYNGEE. The V end was cut by 0 bases, the J end by 7 bases, with 14 bases between. CDR3 sequence reads: CASSVGEGAGNSPLHF. In nucleotides, the CDR3 is TGTGCCAGCAGCGTAGGGGAAGGGGCGGGGAATTCACCCCTCCACTTT.

This chain links TRBV6-4 with TRBJ1-1; unclear D gene. CDR3 length: 14 amino acids. Germline loops: CDR1 MRHNA, CDR2 SNTAGT. V lost 0 bases and J 4 bases, leaving 9 bases between the germline ends. The CDR3 reads CASSDSSRLTEAFF. The CDR3 nucleotides are TGTGCCAGCAGTGACTCGAGCCGACTCACTGAAGCTTTCTTT.

The V and J genes are TRBV5-5 and TRBJ1-5, with TRBD1 as a possible D gene (5 bases). The length of the CDR3 is 17 residues. V gave up 3 bases and J gave up 0 bases, with 16 bases separating them. Germline lookup yields CDR1 SGHKS and CDR2 YYEKEE (reference sequence). CDR3 sequence: CASSWEPGLFSNQPQHF. The CDR3 DNA sequence: TGTGCCAGCAGCTGGGAACCGGGACTCTTTAGCAATCAGCCCCAGCATTTT. Together with reference TRBV5-5 and TRBJ1-5, the CDR3 gives the full variable domain: DAGVTQSPTHLIKTRGQQVTLRCSPISGHKSVSWYQQVLGQGPQFIFQYYEKEERGRGNFPDRFSARQFPNYSSELNVNALLLGDSALYLCASSWEPGLFSNQPQHFGDGTRLSIL.

The chain links TRBV2 to TRBJ2-7; no clear D. V was clipped by 9 bases and J by 1 base, with 10 bases between them. Germline V gives CDR1 SNHLY, CDR2 FYNNEI. The CDR3 runs 12 residues. CDR3 residues: CASRGPSYEQYF. The DNA for the CDR3 is TGTGCCAGTAGAGGTCCGTCCTACGAGCAGTACTTC.

The CDR3 loop is CASSPDRGVIYGYTF. CDR3 nucleotide sequence: TGCGCCAGCAGCCCAGACAGGGGGGTGATCTATGGCTACACCTTC. The J gene is TRBJ1-2, the V gene TRBV4-3; 9 nucleotides agree with TRBD1. This CDR3 spans 15 amino acids. Germline V CDR1 and CDR2: LGHNA, YSLEER. The junction had 7 bases not matched to a gene; V was cut back by 4 bases and J by 4 bases.

This clone was picked up one time. The chain couples TRBV7-2 to TRBJ2-7; the D is unclear. Trimming removed 1 base from V and 8 bases from J, with 6 bases in between. Germline V CDR1 and CDR2: SGHTA, FQGNSA. CDR3 length: 11 residues. The CDR3 region is CASSLVGKQYF. The CDR3 DNA reads as TGTGCCAGCAGCTTAGTGGGCAAGCAGTACTTC.

The chain recombines TRBV11-3 with TRBJ2-3, with TRBD1 matching 8 bases. From germline, CDR1 is SGHNT and CDR2 YENEEA. CDR3 length: 16 residues. V lost 4 bases to trimming and J lost 3 bases; unmatched junction nucleotides: 9. DNA of the CDR3: TGTGCCAGCAGCTCGATTCGGACAGGGTCGACAGATACGCAGTATTTT. It yields the protein CASSSIRTGSTDTQYF.

The rearrangement joins TRBV4-1 to TRBJ1-5; D gene uncertain. V was shortened by 3 bases and J by 4 bases, with 10 bases between the two germline ends. The germline CDR1 and CDR2 sequences are MGHRA and YSYEKL. The CDR3 is 14 amino acids. CDR3 DNA: TGCGCCAGCAGCCAGGGAGACAATAATCAGCCCCAGCATTTT. Encoded protein: CASSQGDNNQPQHF.

CDR3 in DNA: TGTGCCAGCAGCTTCCCCGGGGCAGGGGCGAATGAGCAGTTCTTC. Protein product: CASSFPGAGANEQFF. This chain connects TRBV7-6 to TRBJ2-1; perhaps TRBD1 as D (6 bases). Germline V gene sequence: CDR1 SGHVS, CDR2 FNYEAQ. The CDR3 covers 15 residues. The V end lost 3 bases, the J end lost 7 bases, and 16 bases lay between the germline ends.

The genes are TRBV27 and TRBJ2-1; 12 bases are shared with TRBD2. Germline V lookup: CDR1 MNHEY, CDR2 SMNVEV (reference sequence). This CDR3 has 15 amino acids. The V gene end was trimmed by 4 bases and the J gene end by 5 bases; junction bases not matched to a gene: 3. The CDR3 loop reads CASSSSGRANNEQFF. For the CDR3, the DNA is TGTGCCAGCAGTTCTAGCGGGAGGGCCAACAATGAGCAGTTCTTC.

V gene TRBV6-4 combines with J gene TRBJ2-3; 14 positions agree with TRBD2. There are 16 residues in the CDR3. V was pared by 2 bases and J by 5 bases, with 3 bases of the junction left unmatched. CDR1 and CDR2 (germline): MRHNA, SNTAGT. CDR3 in amino acids: CASSDKGTSGRDTQYF. Here the CDR3 DNA reads TGTGCCAGCAGTGACAAGGGGACTAGCGGGAGAGATACGCAGTATTTT.